The 5 T cell receptor beta chains in this list originate from one sample, sequenced in a study of shared clonotypes between healthy human individuals (dated by TCRdb to 2020 to 2021). CD8 naive samples were obtained by positive selection for CCR7 among CD45RO-negative cells, yielding a CD45RA+CCR7+ population from which TemRA cells were excluded. Libraries came from the immunoSEQ multiplex PCR assay. TCRdb re-hosts the immuneACCESS table, in-frame sequences only. Its copies lack some clones; in the studies checked, an unresolved V gene accounts for under half of them, and the cause for the rest is not known. The sample table lists a few million clones, roughly 95% of them with a count of one. The ten largest clones represent 1.5% to 2% of the sample. The material sequenced was naive CD8+ T cells from PBMCs. What this sample's cell subset or site label stands for: CD45RA+CCR7+. The receptors derive from a man younger than 35 in good health. Some clones in this sample may be carry-over from other donors' samples.

This sequence joins TRBV13 and TRBJ2-7, with 11 bases matching TRBD2. The CDR3 runs 17 residues. J was trimmed by 3 bases and V by 4 bases; bases with no gene match: 11. The germline V gene has CDR1 PRHDT and CDR2 FYEKMQ (reference sequence). CDR3 sequence: CASSSGLAVSDGYEQYF. CDR3 coding DNA: TGTGCCAGCAGCTCGGGACTAGCGGTATCGGACGGCTACGAGCAGTACTTC.

In regard to this clone: This CDR3 is also generated by other DNA sequences in the sample. The chain carries TRBV28 and TRBJ2-3, with D possibly called TRBD1 or TRBD2 (5 bases each). Trimming removed 6 bases at V and 0 bases at J, with 13 bases between. From germline, CDR1 is MDHEN and CDR2 SYDVKM. The CDR3 has 15 amino acids. The CDR3 sequence: CASSPGQLSTDTQYF. As DNA, the CDR3 is TGTGCCAGCAGCCCGGGGCAGCTAAGCACAGATACGCAGTATTTT. Combining the CDR3 with reference TRBV28 and TRBJ2-3 gives the whole variable domain DVKVTQSSRYLVKRTGEKVFLECVQDMDHENMFWYRQDPGLGLRLIYFSYDVKMKEKGDIPEGYSVSREKKERFSLILESASTNQTSMYLCASSPGQLSTDTQYFGPGTRLTVL.

This sequence joins TRBV9 and TRBJ2-1, with TRBD1 as a possible D gene (5 bases). Trimming removed 3 bases from V and 4 bases from J, with 8 bases in between. Looked up from germline, CDR1 is SGDLS and CDR2 is YYNGEE. This CDR3 spans 13 amino acids. The CDR3 coding sequence is TGTGCCAGCAGCGCCTGGACATACAATGAGCAGTTCTTC. This translates into CASSAWTYNEQFF.

This clone appeared a few times. The chain recombines TRBV28 with TRBJ1-1; D might be TRBD1 (6 bases). This CDR3 contains 13 residues. The germline V and J ends were trimmed by 6 bases and 0 bases, with 8 bases remaining between them. The germline V gene encodes CDR1 MDHEN and CDR2 SYDVKM. The CDR3 coding sequence is TGTGCCAGCAGACGACAGGTGAACACTGAAGCTTTCTTT. This gives the protein CASRRQVNTEAFF. Variable domain in full (rest from reference TRBV28 and TRBJ1-1): DVKVTQSSRYLVKRTGEKVFLECVQDMDHENMFWYRQDPGLGLRLIYFSYDVKMKEKGDIPEGYSVSREKKERFSLILESASTNQTSMYLCASRRQVNTEAFFGQGTRLTVV.

V and J are TRBV7-9 and TRBJ2-3; TRBD1 aligns across 10 bases. CDR1 and CDR2 (germline): SEHNR, FQNEAQ (reference sequence). The CDR3 length is 15 residues. V shed 6 bases, J shed 6 bases, and the junction held 9 bases outside the gene matches. CDR3 loop: CASREPGQGLDTQYF. In nucleotides, the CDR3 is TGTGCCAGCAGAGAACCGGGACAGGGGTTGGATACGCAGTATTTT.